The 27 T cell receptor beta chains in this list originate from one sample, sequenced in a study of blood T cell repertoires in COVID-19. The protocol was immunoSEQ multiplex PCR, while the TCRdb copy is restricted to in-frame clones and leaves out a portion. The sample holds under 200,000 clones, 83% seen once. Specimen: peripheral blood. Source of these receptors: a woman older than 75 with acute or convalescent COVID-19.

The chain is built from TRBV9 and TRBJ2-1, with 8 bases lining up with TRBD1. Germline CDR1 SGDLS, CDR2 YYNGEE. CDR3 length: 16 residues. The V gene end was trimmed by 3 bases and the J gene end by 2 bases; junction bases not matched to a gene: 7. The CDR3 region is CASSAHPDRAYNEQFF. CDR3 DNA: TGTGCCAGCAGCGCGCACCCGGACAGGGCCTACAATGAGCAGTTCTTC.

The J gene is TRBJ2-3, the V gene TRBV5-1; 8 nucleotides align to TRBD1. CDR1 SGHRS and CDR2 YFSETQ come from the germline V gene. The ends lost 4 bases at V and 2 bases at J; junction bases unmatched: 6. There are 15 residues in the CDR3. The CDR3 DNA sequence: TGCGCCAGCAGCCCCGGGGACAGGAACACAGATACGCAGTATTTT. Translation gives CASSPGDRNTDTQYF.

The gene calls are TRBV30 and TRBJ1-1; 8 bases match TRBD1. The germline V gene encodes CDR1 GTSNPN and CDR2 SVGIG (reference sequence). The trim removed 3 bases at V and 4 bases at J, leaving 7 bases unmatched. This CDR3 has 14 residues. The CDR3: CAWRETGASTEAFF. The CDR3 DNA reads TGTGCCTGGAGGGAGACAGGGGCTAGCACTGAAGCTTTCTTT.

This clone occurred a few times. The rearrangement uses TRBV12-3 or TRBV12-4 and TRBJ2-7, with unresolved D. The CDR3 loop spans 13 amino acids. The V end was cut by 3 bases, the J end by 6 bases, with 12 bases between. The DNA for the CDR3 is TGTGCCAGCAGTTTCATGGTATTGAGCGAGCAGTACTTC. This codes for CASSFMVLSEQYF.

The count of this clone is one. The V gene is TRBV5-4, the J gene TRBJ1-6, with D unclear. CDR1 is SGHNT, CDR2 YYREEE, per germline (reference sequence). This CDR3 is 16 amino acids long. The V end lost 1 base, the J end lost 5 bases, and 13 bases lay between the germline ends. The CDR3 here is CASSLNVGKNNSPLHF. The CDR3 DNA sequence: TGTGCCAGCAGCTTGAATGTCGGGAAAAATAATTCACCCCTCCACTTT. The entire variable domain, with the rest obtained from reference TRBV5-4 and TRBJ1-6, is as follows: ETGVTQSPTHLIKTRGQQVTLRCSSQSGHNTVSWYQQALGQGPQFIFQYYREEENGRGNFPPRFSGLQFPNYSSELNVNALELDDSALYLCASSLNVGKNNSPLHFGNGTRLTVT.

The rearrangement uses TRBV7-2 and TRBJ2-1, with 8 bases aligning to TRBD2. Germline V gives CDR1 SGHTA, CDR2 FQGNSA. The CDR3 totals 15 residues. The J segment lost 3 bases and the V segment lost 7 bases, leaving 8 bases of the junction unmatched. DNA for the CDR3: TGTGCCAGCATCCCTTCACTAGCGGTCTACAATGAGCAGTTCTTC. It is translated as CASIPSLAVYNEQFF.

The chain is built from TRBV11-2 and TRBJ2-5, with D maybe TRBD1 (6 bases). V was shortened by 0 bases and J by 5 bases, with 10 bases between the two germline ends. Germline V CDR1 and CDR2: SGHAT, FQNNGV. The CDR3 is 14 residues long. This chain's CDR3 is CASSLDPRGETQYF. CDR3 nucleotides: TGTGCCAGCAGCTTAGATCCGAGGGGGGAGACCCAGTACTTC.

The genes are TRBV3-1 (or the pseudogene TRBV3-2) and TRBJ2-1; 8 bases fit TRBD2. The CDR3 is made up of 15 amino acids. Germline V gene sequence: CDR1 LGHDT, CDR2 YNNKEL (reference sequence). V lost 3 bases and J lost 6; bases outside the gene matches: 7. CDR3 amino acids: CASSQGSGGPNEQFF. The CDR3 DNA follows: TGTGCCAGCAGCCAGGGCAGCGGGGGACCCAATGAGCAGTTCTTC.

The CDR3 DNA follows: TGTGCCAGCAGCCCCTACGAAGTTAGCAATCAGCCCCAGCATTTT. Translation gives CASSPYEVSNQPQHF. The rearrangement joins TRBV7-2 to TRBJ1-5; D gene uncertain. The CDR3 sequence is 15 residues long. CDR1 and CDR2 from the germline V gene are SGHTA and FQGNSA. Trimming shortened V by 5 bases and J by 0 bases, and 11 bases separated the two germline ends.

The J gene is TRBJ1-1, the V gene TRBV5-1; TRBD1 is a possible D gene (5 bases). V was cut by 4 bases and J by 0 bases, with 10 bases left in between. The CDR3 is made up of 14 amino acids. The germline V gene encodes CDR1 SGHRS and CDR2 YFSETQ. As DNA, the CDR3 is TGCGCCAGCAGCCCGGGGGTGGTGAACACTGAAGCTTTCTTT. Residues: CASSPGVVNTEAFF.

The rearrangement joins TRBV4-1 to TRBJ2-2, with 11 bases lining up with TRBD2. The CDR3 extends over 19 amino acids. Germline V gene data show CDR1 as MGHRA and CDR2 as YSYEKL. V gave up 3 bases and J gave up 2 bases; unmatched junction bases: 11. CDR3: CASSHPKASGGLNTGELFF. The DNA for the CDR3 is TGCGCCAGCAGCCACCCGAAGGCTAGCGGGGGGCTTAACACCGGGGAGCTGTTTTTT.

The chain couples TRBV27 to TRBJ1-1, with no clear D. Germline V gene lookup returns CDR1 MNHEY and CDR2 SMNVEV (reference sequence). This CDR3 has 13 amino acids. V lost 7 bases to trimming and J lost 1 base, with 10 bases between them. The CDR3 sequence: CASTNGPNTEAFF. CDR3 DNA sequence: TGTGCCAGCACGAATGGGCCGAACACTGAAGCTTTCTTT.

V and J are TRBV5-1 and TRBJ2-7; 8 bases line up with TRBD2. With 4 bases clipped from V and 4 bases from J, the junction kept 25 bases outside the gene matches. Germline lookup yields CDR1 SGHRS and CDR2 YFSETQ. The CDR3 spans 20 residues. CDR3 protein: CASSRAKGAGVDQRQYEQYF. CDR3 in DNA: TGCGCCAGCAGCCGCGCGAAGGGAGCGGGAGTGGATCAACGCCAATACGAGCAGTACTTC.

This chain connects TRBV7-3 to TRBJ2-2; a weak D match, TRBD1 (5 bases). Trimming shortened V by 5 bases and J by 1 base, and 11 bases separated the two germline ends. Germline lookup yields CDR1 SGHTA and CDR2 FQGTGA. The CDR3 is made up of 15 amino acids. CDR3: CASSPATGNTGELFF. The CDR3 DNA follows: TGTGCCAGCAGCCCCGCCACAGGGAACACCGGGGAGCTGTTTTTT.

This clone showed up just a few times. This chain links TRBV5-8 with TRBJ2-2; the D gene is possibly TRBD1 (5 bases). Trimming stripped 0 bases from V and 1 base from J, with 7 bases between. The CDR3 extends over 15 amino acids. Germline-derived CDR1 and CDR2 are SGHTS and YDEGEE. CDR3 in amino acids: CASSLGTGNTGELFF. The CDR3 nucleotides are TGTGCCAGCAGCTTGGGTACAGGGAACACCGGGGAGCTGTTTTTT.

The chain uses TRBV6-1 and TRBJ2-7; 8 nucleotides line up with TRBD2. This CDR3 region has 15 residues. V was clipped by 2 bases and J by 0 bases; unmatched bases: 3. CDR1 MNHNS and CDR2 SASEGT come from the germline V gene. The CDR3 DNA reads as TGTGCCAGCAGTGAATCGCTAGCGGGCTCCTACGAGCAGTACTTC. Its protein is CASSESLAGSYEQYF.

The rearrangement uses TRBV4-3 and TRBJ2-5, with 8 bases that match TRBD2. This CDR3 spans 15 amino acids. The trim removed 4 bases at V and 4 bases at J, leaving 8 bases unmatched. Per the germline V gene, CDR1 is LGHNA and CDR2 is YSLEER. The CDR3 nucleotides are TGCGCCAGCAGCCGTCGAACTAGCGGAGGAGAGACCCAGTACTTC. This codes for CASSRRTSGGETQYF.

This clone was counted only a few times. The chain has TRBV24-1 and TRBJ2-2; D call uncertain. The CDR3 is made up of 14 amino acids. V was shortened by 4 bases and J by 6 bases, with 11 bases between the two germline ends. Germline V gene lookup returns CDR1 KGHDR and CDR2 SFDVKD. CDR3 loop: CATSDPRSAGELFF. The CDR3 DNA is TGTGCCACCAGTGACCCCCGGAGTGCCGGGGAGCTGTTTTTT.

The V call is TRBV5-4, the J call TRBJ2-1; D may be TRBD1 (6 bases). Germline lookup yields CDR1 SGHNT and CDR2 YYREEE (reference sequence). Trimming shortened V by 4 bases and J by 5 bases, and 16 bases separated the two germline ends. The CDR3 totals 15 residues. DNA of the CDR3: TGTGCCAGCAGCCCCCAGGACAGACGAGACAATGAGCAGTTCTTC. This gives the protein CASSPQDRRDNEQFF.

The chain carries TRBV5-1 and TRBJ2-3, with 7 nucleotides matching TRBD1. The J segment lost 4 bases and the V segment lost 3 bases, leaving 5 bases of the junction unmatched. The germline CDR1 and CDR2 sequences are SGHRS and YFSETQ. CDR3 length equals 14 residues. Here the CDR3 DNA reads TGCGCCAGCAGCTACCGACAGGGAGCAGATACGCAGTATTTT. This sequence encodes CASSYRQGADTQYF.

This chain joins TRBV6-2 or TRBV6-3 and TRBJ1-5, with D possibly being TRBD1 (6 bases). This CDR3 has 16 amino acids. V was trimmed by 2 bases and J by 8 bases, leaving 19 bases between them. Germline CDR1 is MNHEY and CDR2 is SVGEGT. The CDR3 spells CASSYAGQPTREPQHF. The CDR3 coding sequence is TGTGCCAGCAGTTACGCCGGACAGCCTACTCGGGAGCCCCAGCATTTT.

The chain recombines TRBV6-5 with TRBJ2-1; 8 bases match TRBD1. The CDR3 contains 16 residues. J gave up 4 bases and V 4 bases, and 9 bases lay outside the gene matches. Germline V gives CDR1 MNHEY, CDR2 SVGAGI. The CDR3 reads CASSSTGTGFYNEQFF. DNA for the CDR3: TGTGCCAGCAGTTCGACCGGGACAGGCTTTTACAATGAGCAGTTCTTC.

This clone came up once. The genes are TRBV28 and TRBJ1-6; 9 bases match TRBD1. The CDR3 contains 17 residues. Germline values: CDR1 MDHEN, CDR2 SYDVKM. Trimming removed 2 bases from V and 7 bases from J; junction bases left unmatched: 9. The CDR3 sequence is CASSLASLGTGNSPLHF. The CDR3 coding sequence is TGTGCCAGCAGTTTAGCCTCTTTAGGGACAGGGAATTCACCCCTCCACTTT.

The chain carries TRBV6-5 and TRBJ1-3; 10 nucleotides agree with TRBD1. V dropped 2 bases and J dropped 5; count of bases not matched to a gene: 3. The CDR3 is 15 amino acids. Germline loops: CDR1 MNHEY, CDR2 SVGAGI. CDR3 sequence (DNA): TGTGCCAGCAGTTACCTGGGACAGGGGCGAAACACCATATATTTT. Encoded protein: CASSYLGQGRNTIYF.

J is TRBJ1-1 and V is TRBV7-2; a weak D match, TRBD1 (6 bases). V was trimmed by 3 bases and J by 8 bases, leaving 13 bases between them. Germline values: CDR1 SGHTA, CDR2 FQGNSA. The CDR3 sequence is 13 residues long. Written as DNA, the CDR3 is TGTGCCAGCAGCTTGGATATGGGACAAGAAGCTTTCTTT. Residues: CASSLDMGQEAFF.

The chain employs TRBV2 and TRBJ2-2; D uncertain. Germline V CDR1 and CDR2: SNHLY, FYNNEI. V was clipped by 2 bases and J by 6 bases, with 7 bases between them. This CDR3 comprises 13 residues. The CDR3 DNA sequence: TGTGCCAGCAGTGAATCCCGAGCCGGGGAGCTGTTTTTT. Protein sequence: CASSESRAGELFF.

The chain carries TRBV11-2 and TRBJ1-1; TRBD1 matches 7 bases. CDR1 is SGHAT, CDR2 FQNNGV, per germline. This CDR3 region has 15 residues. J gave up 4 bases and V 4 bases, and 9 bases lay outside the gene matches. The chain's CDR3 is CASSSRQGLGTEAFF. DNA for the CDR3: TGTGCCAGCAGCTCGCGACAGGGTCTGGGCACTGAAGCTTTCTTT.